This T cell receptor (beta chain) was identified in a study of cytomegalovirus exposure and HLA in healthy donors. V shed 1 base and J 4 bases; nucleotides not matched to a gene: 2. CDR3 length: 15 amino acids. Germline CDR1 reads SGHTA; CDR2 reads FQGNSA. This PCR relied on a set of 60 Vbeta primers and 13 Jbeta primers. Generated by immunoSEQ multiplex PCR, the TCRdb table keeps only in-frame clones and is missing some. Altogether 150,000 to 200,000 clones are present, roughly a tenth being singletons, with the ten largest covering roughly 1.3%. Only a few counts were recorded for this clone. Sequencing was performed on PBMCs. The rearrangement uses TRBV7-2 and TRBJ2-5; 11 bases match TRBD1. This clonotype was obtained from a woman aged 25 to 39 in good health and CMV-seropositive. The CDR3 region has the DNA TGTGCCAGCAGCTTAGGGGGGACAGGGGGAGAGACCCAGTACTTC. It yields the protein CASSLGGTGGETQYF.